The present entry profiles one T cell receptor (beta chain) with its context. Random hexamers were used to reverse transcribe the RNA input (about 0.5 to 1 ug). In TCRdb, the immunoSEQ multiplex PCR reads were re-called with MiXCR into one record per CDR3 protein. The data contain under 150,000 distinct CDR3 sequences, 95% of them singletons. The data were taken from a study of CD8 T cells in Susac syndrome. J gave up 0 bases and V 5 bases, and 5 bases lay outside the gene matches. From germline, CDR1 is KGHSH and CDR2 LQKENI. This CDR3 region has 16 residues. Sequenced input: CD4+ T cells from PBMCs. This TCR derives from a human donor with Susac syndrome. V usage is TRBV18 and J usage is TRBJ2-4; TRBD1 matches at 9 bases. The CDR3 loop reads CASSAQGALAKNIQYF. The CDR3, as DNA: TGTGCCAGCTCAGCACAGGGGGCTCTAGCCAAAAACATTCAGTACTTC.